Shown below are 24 T cell receptor beta chains from a single sample sequenced in a study of shared clonotypes between healthy human individuals. Generated by immunoSEQ multiplex PCR, the TCRdb table keeps only in-frame clones and is missing some. The sample includes 2 million to 2.5 million clones, around 90% of them seen just once. The sequenced sample was naive CD4+ T cells from PBMCs. Regarding subset: CD45RA+ positively selected. The origin of the receptors is a man in his late teens or twenties in good health. Some clones in this sample may be carry-over from other donors' samples.

The V call is TRBV29-1, the J call TRBJ2-3; TRBD2 aligns across 9 bases. The CDR3 contains 16 residues. With 4 bases clipped from V and 0 bases from J, the junction kept 8 bases outside the gene matches. Germline assignment: CDR1 SQVTM and CDR2 ANQGSEA. CDR3 nucleotide sequence: TGCAGCGTTGTTGGCGGGAGGGCGCTGAGCACAGATACGCAGTATTTT. Its translation: CSVVGGRALSTDTQYF.

CDR3 coding DNA: TGTGCCAGCAGCTTAAACTCGGGGGACTACGAGCAGTACTTC. It encodes CASSLNSGDYEQYF. The J gene is TRBJ2-7, the V gene TRBV7-3; possible D gene TRBD2, 6 bases. Germline CDR1 reads SGHTA; CDR2 reads FQGTGA. The ends were cut back, 1 base at V and 3 bases at J, with 10 bases in the middle. This CDR3 has 14 amino acids.

The chain links TRBV4-3 to TRBJ2-7, with a possible D match to TRBD1 (6 bases). Looked up from germline, CDR1 is LGHNA and CDR2 is YSLEER. V gave up 0 bases and J gave up 2 bases, with 14 bases separating them. The CDR3 is 16 residues long. For the CDR3, the DNA is TGCGCCAGCAGCCAAGAAGTGTTATGGACAGCCTACGAGCAGTACTTC. Encoded protein: CASSQEVLWTAYEQYF.

The count of this clone is one. The V and J genes are TRBV19 and TRBJ2-5; the match to TRBD2 covers 15 bases. Germline CDR1 reads LNHDA; CDR2 reads SQIVND (reference sequence). CDR3 length: 17 amino acids. Unmatched junction bases numbered 9, after V lost 5 bases and J lost 5 bases. The CDR3 bases are TGTGCCAGTAGTTCCAAACGGACTAGCGGGAGGGAGGAGACCCAGTACTTC. This translates into CASSSKRTSGREETQYF.

The rearrangement links TRBV7-2 to TRBJ1-2; D remains ambiguous. V was shortened by 5 bases and J by 1 base, with 11 bases between the two germline ends. The germline V gene has CDR1 SGHTA and CDR2 FQGNSA. The CDR3 is made up of 14 amino acids. The CDR3 nucleotides read TGTGCCAGCAGCCGGCGACAACGTAACTATGGCTACACCTTC. This gives the protein CASSRRQRNYGYTF.

The chain combines TRBV10-3 with TRBJ1-1; 10 bases match TRBD1. CDR3 length equals 17 residues. Losses at the gene ends were 2 bases for V and 1 base for J; bases not matched to a gene: 7. Germline lookup yields CDR1 ENHRY and CDR2 SYGVKD. The CDR3 coding sequence is TGTGCCATCAGTGAGCTTCGGACAGGGGGACAGAACACTGAAGCTTTCTTT. It is translated as CAISELRTGGQNTEAFF.

The chain is built from TRBV5-1 and TRBJ2-5; either TRBD1 or TRBD2 may supply D (5 bases each). CDR3 length: 15 residues. V lost 0 bases and J lost 2, with 11 bases in between. CDR1 is SGHRS, CDR2 YFSETQ, per germline. CDR3: CASSLGGVGQETQYF. Written as DNA, the CDR3 is TGCGCCAGCAGCTTGGGAGGGGTCGGTCAAGAGACCCAGTACTTC.

V is TRBV19 and J is TRBJ2-3, with D hard to call. The germline V gene has CDR1 LNHDA and CDR2 SQIVND (reference sequence). V was trimmed by 3 bases and J by 5 bases, leaving 12 bases between them. This CDR3 spans 14 amino acids. CDR3 amino acids: CASSIVAFGDTQYF. The CDR3 DNA sequence: TGTGCCAGTAGTATTGTGGCTTTCGGAGATACGCAGTATTTT. The whole variable domain, remainder taken from reference TRBV19 and TRBJ2-3, is DGGITQSPKYLFRKEGQNVTLSCEQNLNHDAMYWYRQDPGQGLRLIYYSQIVNDFQKGDIAEGYSVSREKKESFPLTVTSAQKNPTAFYLCASSIVAFGDTQYFGPGTRLTVL.

Worth noting for this clone: Other DNA sequences from this sample encode an identical CDR3 as well. This chain uses TRBV2 with TRBJ2-5; possible D gene TRBD2, 6 bases. The V gene's germline CDR1 is SNHLY and CDR2 FYNNEI. V shed 7 bases and J shed 5 bases, with 8 bases lying between them. The CDR3 sequence is 11 residues long. In DNA, the CDR3 is TGTGCCAGCACGGCGGGGGAGACCCAGTACTTC. Protein sequence: CASTAGETQYF.

This clone was counted a single time. This chain connects TRBV7-3 to TRBJ1-1; D possibly corresponds to TRBD1 (5 bases). In germline, CDR1 is SGHTA, CDR2 FQGTGA. The CDR3 has 15 amino acids. V gave up 0 bases and J gave up 1 base, with 9 bases separating them. The CDR3 region is CASSLTGGTNTEAFF. In DNA, the CDR3 is TGTGCCAGCAGCTTAACGGGGGGGACGAACACTGAAGCTTTCTTT.

The chain uses TRBV5-1 and TRBJ2-1; D assignment may be TRBD1 or TRBD2 (5 bases each). The V gene's germline CDR1 is SGHRS and CDR2 YFSETQ. V was shortened by 0 bases and J by 9 bases, with 16 bases between the two germline ends. CDR3 length: 15 amino acids. CDR3 coding DNA: TGCGCCAGCAGCTTGGTAATAGGGGCTAGCATTGAGCAGTTCTTC. Its translation: CASSLVIGASIEQFF.

The chain uses TRBV28 and TRBJ2-1, with TRBD1 identical over 7 bases. This CDR3 is built from 16 residues. V dropped 5 bases and J dropped 0; count of bases not matched to a gene: 7. The V gene's germline CDR1 is MDHEN and CDR2 SYDVKM. CDR3 loop: CASSTRDSYSYNEQFF. The DNA for the CDR3 is TGTGCCAGCAGTACCCGGGACAGCTACTCCTACAATGAGCAGTTCTTC. Filled out from reference TRBV28 and TRBJ2-1, the complete variable domain reads DVKVTQSSRYLVKRTGEKVFLECVQDMDHENMFWYRQDPGLGLRLIYFSYDVKMKEKGDIPEGYSVSREKKERFSLILESASTNQTSMYLCASSTRDSYSYNEQFFGPGTRLTVL.

The chain joins TRBV2 to TRBJ2-1, with D possibly TRBD2 on 5 matching bases. The germline gives CDR1 SNHLY, CDR2 FYNNEI. V lost 8 bases, J lost 4 bases, and 15 bases lay in between. This CDR3 comprises 14 residues. The CDR3 loop is CASGPGSRYNEQFF. The DNA for the CDR3 is TGTGCCAGCGGGCCGGGATCACGGTACAATGAGCAGTTCTTC.

V and J are TRBV9 and TRBJ2-3, with D hard to call. Germline CDR1 reads SGDLS; CDR2 reads YYNGEE. The CDR3 is 13 residues long. Between the trimmed V and J ends, which lost 6 bases and 2 bases, there was a span of 10 bases. The DNA of the CDR3 is TGTGCCAGCAACTCCCCATTCACAGATACGCAGTATTTT. Its protein product is CASNSPFTDTQYF.

This clone was seen at least ten times. The rearrangement links TRBV11-2 to TRBJ2-3; weak D call: TRBD2 (7 bases). V was cut by 0 bases and J by 4 bases, with 11 bases left in between. This CDR3 region has 15 residues. CDR1 is SGHAT and CDR2 is FQNNGV in the germline V gene. CDR3 DNA sequence: TGTGCCAGCAGCTTAGATGGGGGGGCCGCAGATACGCAGTATTTT. Translated: CASSLDGGAADTQYF.

In this sample, this clone turned up once. The rearrangement links TRBV7-8 to TRBJ1-1; no firm D call. The CDR3 totals 13 residues. Germline V gives CDR1 SGHVS, CDR2 FQNEAQ. Trimming removed 1 base at V and 11 bases at J, with 14 bases between. The CDR3 nucleotides read TGTGCCAGCAGCTTAGGGGCAGCCCTGGGGGCTTTCTTT. The encoded protein is CASSLGAALGAFF.

This clone has a single count. This sample includes further DNA sequences coding for the same CDR3. The J gene is TRBJ1-4, the V gene TRBV18; D is uncertain. The CDR3 is made up of 13 amino acids. Germline V lookup: CDR1 KGHSH, CDR2 LQKENI. V was trimmed by 1 base and J by 5 bases, leaving 5 bases between them. CDR3 sequence: CASSPRANEKLFF. As DNA, the CDR3 is TGTGCCAGCTCACCACGTGCCAATGAAAAACTGTTTTTT.

The chain combines TRBV11-2 with TRBJ1-1; D might be TRBD1 (5 bases). The CDR3 is made up of 12 amino acids. CDR1 and CDR2 from the germline V gene are SGHAT and FQNNGV. Trimming shortened V by 3 bases and J by 6 bases, and 8 bases separated the two germline ends. The CDR3 DNA sequence: TGTGCCAGCAGCTTCCCGGGGGCTGAAGCTTTCTTT. As protein: CASSFPGAEAFF.

The gene calls are TRBV5-1 and TRBJ2-2; D is possibly TRBD2 (5 bases). Germline-derived CDR1 and CDR2 are SGHRS and YFSETQ. V lost 0 bases and J 8 bases, leaving 17 bases between the germline ends. The CDR3 consists of 16 residues. The CDR3 bases are TGCGCCAGCAGCTTGGGGGGAGACTTCATTACAGGGGAGCTGTTTTTT. Protein: CASSLGGDFITGELFF.

V usage is TRBV11-3 and J usage is TRBJ2-5; 8 bases are shared with TRBD1. Germline V gene data show CDR1 as SGHNT and CDR2 as YENEEA. V lost 1 base to trimming and J lost 6 bases; unmatched junction nucleotides: 4. CDR3 length: 14 residues. For the CDR3, the DNA is TGTGCCAGCAGCTTAGGGACAGGGTCACAGACCCAGTACTTC. Translated: CASSLGTGSQTQYF.

V usage is TRBV11-1 and J usage is TRBJ2-4; maybe TRBD2 (6 bases). The V gene lost 1 base and the J gene lost 6 bases, with 7 bases spanning the gap. The CDR3 covers 13 residues. Germline V gene lookup returns CDR1 SGHAT and CDR2 FQDESV (reference sequence). The CDR3: CASSLGRGNIQYF. In DNA form, the CDR3 reads TGTGCCAGCAGCTTAGGGCGGGGAAACATTCAGTACTTC.

This clone was seen only a few times. The gene calls are TRBV28 and TRBJ1-1, with 7 bases fitting TRBD1. The germline gives CDR1 MDHEN, CDR2 SYDVKM. There are 13 residues in the CDR3. The junction had 9 bases not matched to a gene; V was cut back by 8 bases and J by 6 bases. CDR3 nucleotides: TGTGCCAGCCTAGCACAGGGGAGGGCTGAAGCTTTCTTT. Encoded protein: CASLAQGRAEAFF.

The chain links TRBV5-4 to TRBJ1-3, with 8 nucleotides matching TRBD1. Germline V gene sequence: CDR1 SGHNT, CDR2 YYREEE (reference sequence). After removal of 4 bases from V and 4 bases from J, the junction contained 7 bases not matched to a gene. The CDR3 length is 15 residues. DNA for the CDR3: TGTGCCAGCAGCGCGGGACAGGAGGAGGGAAACACCATATATTTT. Translation: CASSAGQEEGNTIYF.

This chain uses TRBV4-2 with TRBJ1-5, with TRBD1 matching 9 bases. V lost 0 bases to trimming and J lost 6 bases; unmatched junction nucleotides: 9. CDR3 length: 17 amino acids. Per the germline V gene, CDR1 is LGHNA and CDR2 is YNFKEQ. The CDR3 region has the DNA TGTGCCAGCAGCCAAGACTTCTTAGGACAGGGGATTCAGCCCCAGCATTTT. The encoded protein is CASSQDFLGQGIQPQHF.